These 22 T cell receptor beta chains were sequenced from one sample in a study of blood T cell repertoires in COVID-19. Profiled with immunoSEQ multiplex PCR; TCRdb holds only in-frame clones, not every one. This table has roughly 190,000 clones, about 88% appearing once. The sequenced material came from PBMCs or T cells enriched from blood (not recorded which). These receptors were obtained from a woman in her forties in a cohort exposed to, infected with or recovered from COVID-19 (not recorded which).

The chain joins TRBV10-3 to TRBJ1-1; D unresolved. Trimming took off 6 bases at V and 6 bases at J, with 17 bases between the two ends. The CDR3 extends over 14 amino acids. The germline V gene encodes CDR1 ENHRY and CDR2 SYGVKD. The CDR3 protein is CAISLTGPGAEAFF. CDR3 nucleotide sequence: TGTGCCATCAGCCTCACGGGTCCCGGAGCTGAAGCTTTCTTT.

This chain links TRBV28 with TRBJ1-5, with 8 positions matching TRBD1. The germline V gene encodes CDR1 MDHEN and CDR2 SYDVKM. This CDR3 comprises 15 residues. Trimming at V came to 5 bases and at J to 3 bases, leaving 6 bases not matched to a gene. The CDR3 spells CASSLGQGPNQPQHF. CDR3 DNA sequence: TGTGCCAGCAGTCTAGGACAGGGTCCCAATCAGCCCCAGCATTTT.

The chain has TRBV12-5 and TRBJ1-2, with TRBD1 matching 7 bases. Germline V gives CDR1 LGHNT, CDR2 FRNRAP. The CDR3 has 14 amino acids. After removal of 4 bases from V and 4 bases from J, the junction contained 6 bases not matched to a gene. CDR3 nucleotide sequence: TGTGCTAGTGGTTCCCCTGGACAGGCCTATGGCTACACCTTC. Encoded protein: CASGSPGQAYGYTF.

The J gene is TRBJ2-1, the V gene TRBV6-2 or TRBV6-3; TRBD1 might be the D (6 bases). The germline V gene has CDR1 MNHEY and CDR2 SVGEGT. CDR3 length: 13 amino acids. The V end lost 5 bases, the J end lost 9 bases, and 14 bases lay between the germline ends. In DNA, the CDR3 is TGTGCCAGCAGTAACAGGGCTACAGGTGAGCAGTTCTTC. Protein product: CASSNRATGEQFF.

This sequence joins TRBV7-2 and TRBJ2-2; D gene ambiguous. Germline V gene data show CDR1 as SGHTA and CDR2 as FQGNSA. V gave up 1 base and J gave up 2 bases, with 8 bases separating them. This CDR3 comprises 15 residues. CDR3 residues: CASSLVGGNTGELFF. In DNA, the CDR3 is TGTGCCAGCAGCTTAGTTGGCGGTAACACCGGGGAGCTGTTTTTT.

V usage is TRBV11-2 and J usage is TRBJ2-7, with D possibly matching TRBD1 (6 bases). Germline CDR1 SGHAT, CDR2 FQNNGV. This CDR3 comprises 17 residues. The V end was cut by 3 bases, the J end by 6 bases, with 24 bases between. CDR3 region: CASSFGQGILLGPEQYF. The CDR3 DNA reads TGTGCCAGCAGCTTTGGGCAGGGGATCTTATTGGGTCCCGAGCAGTACTTC.

The chain combines TRBV19 with TRBJ2-1; TRBD2 might be the D (5 bases). Germline V gene data show CDR1 as LNHDA and CDR2 as SQIVND (reference sequence). Trimming removed 4 bases from V and 2 bases from J, with 9 bases in between. CDR3 length: 14 residues. CDR3 residues: CASSTPGTYNEQFF. CDR3 in DNA: TGTGCCAGTAGTACCCCGGGAACCTACAATGAGCAGTTCTTC.

The chain uses TRBV7-6 and TRBJ2-7, with TRBD2 matching 8 bases. This CDR3 has 13 amino acids. Per germline, CDR1 SGHVS and CDR2 FNYEAQ. With V trimmed by 5 bases and J by 6 bases, 6 bases remained unmatched. The CDR3 sequence: CASSPPGGVEQYF. CDR3 bases: TGTGCCAGCAGCCCACCCGGGGGGGTCGAGCAGTACTTC.

The chain carries TRBV6-2 or TRBV6-3 and TRBJ2-2; D remains unclear. The V gene lost 6 bases and the J gene lost 5 bases, with 13 bases spanning the gap. The CDR3 runs to 14 residues. CDR1 and CDR2 (germline): MNHEY, SVGEGT. The chain's CDR3 is CASSSGSETGELFF. CDR3 nucleotides: TGTGCCAGCAGCTCCGGGTCTGAGACCGGGGAGCTGTTTTTT.

The genes are TRBV15 and TRBJ2-5, with D maybe TRBD2 (5 bases). The CDR3 covers 15 residues. The germline CDR1 and CDR2 sequences are LNHNV and YYDKDF (reference sequence). Deletions cut 1 base from V and 2 bases from J, with 11 bases between. This chain's CDR3 is CATSRGEPKQETQYF. The CDR3, as DNA: TGTGCCACCAGCAGAGGGGAGCCCAAACAAGAGACCCAGTACTTC.

The CDR3 DNA follows: TGTGCCAGCAGTTACTCCCAGGATGGCTATGGCTACACCTTC. It codes for CASSYSQDGYGYTF. This chain links TRBV6-5 with TRBJ1-2, with no clear D. V lost 0 bases to trimming and J lost 4 bases, with 9 bases between them. This CDR3 region has 14 residues. Germline assignment: CDR1 MNHEY and CDR2 SVGAGI.

The V and J genes are TRBV30 and TRBJ1-6; D call uncertain. Germline CDR1 reads GTSNPN; CDR2 reads SVGIG (reference sequence). V lost 6 bases and J lost 10, with 16 bases in between. CDR3 length: 13 residues. As DNA, the CDR3 is TGTGCCTGTTTACAACGAGGAAACTCACCCCTCCACTTT. Protein sequence: CACLQRGNSPLHF.

J is TRBJ2-1 and V is TRBV12-3 or TRBV12-4; 7 bases agree with TRBD2. V dropped 5 bases and J dropped 4; count of bases not matched to a gene: 2. The CDR3 spans 13 residues. As DNA, the CDR3 is TGTGCCAGCAGTCTCGGGGGGTACAATGAGCAGTTCTTC. Translation gives CASSLGGYNEQFF.

The chain has TRBV5-5 and TRBJ2-1; 7 nucleotides match TRBD1. Germline CDR1 SGHKS, CDR2 YYEKEE (reference sequence). The CDR3 is made up of 15 amino acids. V was pared by 1 base and J by 6 bases, with 7 bases of the junction left unmatched. The CDR3 region is CASSLTGQMSNEQFF. In DNA, the CDR3 is TGTGCCAGCAGCTTGACGGGACAGATGAGCAATGAGCAGTTCTTC.

The J gene is TRBJ1-1, the V gene TRBV5-1; tentative D call: TRBD1 (5 bases). With 1 base removed from V and 4 bases from J, the gap between germline ends came to 17 bases. CDR1 SGHRS and CDR2 YFSETQ come from the germline V gene. CDR3 length equals 16 residues. The CDR3 sequence is CASSLRQNRPGTEAFF. CDR3 DNA sequence: TGCGCCAGCAGCTTGCGACAGAATCGTCCGGGCACTGAAGCTTTCTTT.

This chain uses TRBV5-1 with TRBJ2-7; 7 positions agree with TRBD1. The CDR3 sequence is 14 residues long. The germline gives CDR1 SGHRS, CDR2 YFSETQ. Trimming removed 1 base from V and 2 bases from J; junction bases left unmatched: 3. CDR3 amino acids: CASSLRQGTYEQYF. As DNA, the CDR3 is TGCGCCAGCAGCTTGAGACAGGGTACCTACGAGCAGTACTTC. Using reference TRBV5-1 and TRBJ2-7 for the parts outside the CDR3, the full variable domain is KAGVTQTPRYLIKTRGQQVTLSCSPISGHRSVSWYQQTPGQGLQFLFEYFSETQRNKGNFPGRFSGRQFSNSRSEMNVSTLELGDSALYLCASSLRQGTYEQYFGPGTRLTVT.

This clone was observed a single time. The chain combines TRBV11-2 with TRBJ2-5, with 9 bases that match TRBD2. V was pared by 2 bases and J by 2 bases, with 9 bases of the junction left unmatched. CDR1 is SGHAT, CDR2 FQNNGV, per germline. CDR3 size: 17 residues. The CDR3 DNA sequence: TGTGCCAGCAGCTTAAGTAGGGCGGGGGGGCGGCAAGAGACCCAGTACTTC. Translated, it gives CASSLSRAGGRQETQYF.

The gene calls are TRBV24-1 and TRBJ2-5; 7 positions match TRBD2. Trimming removed 4 bases from V and 2 bases from J; junction bases left unmatched: 12. CDR1 is KGHDR and CDR2 is SFDVKD in the germline V gene. CDR3 length equals 17 residues. CDR3 amino acids: CATSDPKRGGVQETQYF. Here the CDR3 DNA reads TGTGCCACCAGTGACCCTAAGCGTGGGGGGGTGCAAGAGACCCAGTACTTC.

The rearrangement joins TRBV5-6 to TRBJ2-1; D is ambiguous. The CDR3 consists of 16 residues. Germline V CDR1 and CDR2: SGHDT, YYEEEE. The V end was cut by 1 base, the J end by 4 bases, with 15 bases between. The DNA of the CDR3 is TGTGCCAGCAGCTTGCCCGCAGAGGAGTCATACAATGAGCAGTTCTTC. Its translation is CASSLPAEESYNEQFF.

The chain combines TRBV21-1 with TRBJ2-6; the table's D call, TRBD1, has no DNA check behind it. TRBV21-1 has pseudogene status. The CDR3 consists of 18 residues. CDR3 DNA sequence: TGTGCCAGCAGCAAAGAGGCAGGGCTAAGCTCTGGGGCCAACGTCCTGACTTTC. This gives the protein CASSKEAGLSSGANVLTF.

This chain connects TRBV5-8 to TRBJ2-5; 12 nucleotides agree with TRBD2. With V trimmed by 0 bases and J by 3 bases, 0 bases remained unmatched. The germline V gene has CDR1 SGHTS and CDR2 YDEGEE. The CDR3 is 15 amino acids. DNA for the CDR3: TGTGCCAGCAGCTTGGGACTAGCGGGAGAAGAGACCCAGTACTTC. This sequence encodes CASSLGLAGEETQYF.

This chain links TRBV6-6 with TRBJ1-1, with a possible D match to TRBD1 (6 bases). Germline V gene lookup returns CDR1 MNHNY and CDR2 SVGAGI (reference sequence). The CDR3 has 15 amino acids. Trimming removed 6 bases from V and 0 bases from J, with 14 bases in between. DNA of the CDR3: TGTGCCAGCAGCCCATACCAGGGGATGAACACTGAAGCTTTCTTT. It encodes CASSPYQGMNTEAFF.